This T cell receptor (beta chain) was sequenced in a study of T cell repertoires in aging, cancer and after chemotherapy. Whole-study context: The full dataset contained about 10 million TCR reads.

By share, this clonotype ranks as medium-sized. The antigen remains unidentified. From germline, CDR1 is SQVTM and CDR2 ANQGSEA. Trimming removed 7 bases at V and 0 bases at J, with 10 bases between. CDR3 size: 14 residues. A mixed TRB-A/B primer pool amplified rearranged TRB by multiplex touch-down PCR. TCRdb passed the multiplex PCR reads through MiXCR, listing each CDR3 protein once. The sample carries around 15,000 distinct CDR3 sequences, approximately 46% recorded once. Study results and limitations: Immunological memory after chemotherapy cannot be judged from the repertoire data. Across the chemotherapy interval, each cancer cohort showed higher median generation probability, suggesting thymic rebound. Age-matched healthy donors had significantly more diverse, less clonal blood TCR repertoires than untreated cancer patients.

Amplification of TCR beta used genomic DNA extracted from peripheral blood. This receptor was obtained from a human donor in good health. Sample: blood. The chain employs TRBV29-1 and TRBJ2-6, with D possibly matching TRBD1 (5 bases). Here the CDR3 DNA reads TGCAGCGCAATAGGGGACTCTGGGGCCAACGTCCTGACTTTC. It yields the protein CSAIGDSGANVLTF.